This T cell receptor beta chain was observed in a study of shared clonotypes between healthy human individuals. For this clone: Its antigen is not known.

Points from the study as a whole: Sequencing depth was predicted to influence how clonotypes are shared among donors.

The CDR3 contains 15 residues. In germline, CDR1 is MNHEY, CDR2 SMNVEV (reference sequence). Trimming took 5 bases from V and 5 from J; bases not matched to a gene: 10. The study drew all its donors from Caucasian adults living in Nashville, Tennessee. The assay was run at deep level. The authors' processing: For the immunoSEQ data, sequences were junction-only without quality scores, so filtering differed. The table came from immunoSEQ multiplex PCR; TCRdb's copy has only in-frame clones and leaves some out. V and J calls plus clone size are reproduced from that table; the DNA served to infer D and trimming. The sample comprises 2 million to 2.5 million clones, 90% to 96% of which are singletons, and approximately 0.13% rests with the top ten.

The sequenced material came from naive CD4+ T cells sorted from blood. As to subset: CD45RA+ positively selected. The receptor's source is a man younger than 35 in good health. V usage is TRBV27 and J usage is TRBJ1-2; 8 bases are shared with TRBD1. The CDR3 reads CASSLRTGLVYGYTF. In DNA, the CDR3 is TGTGCCAGCAGTCTCCGGACAGGGTTGGTATATGGCTACACCTTC.